Below are 19 T cell receptor beta chains sequenced from a single sample in a study of blood T cells in healthy people across ages. PCR was performed a second time for roughly 7 to 12 cycles using a sample-barcoded 5' primer and a J-beta primer mix. TCRdb analysed the 5' RACE reads with MiXCR anew, one entry per CDR3 protein. Among roughly 1.5 million distinct CDR3 sequences, under 55% were seen once, and the ten largest hold under 5%. Sequenced sample: blood. These receptors originate from a woman in her late teens or twenties in good health.

This clonotype was observed a single time. The chain links TRBV6-2 or TRBV6-3 to TRBJ2-1, with 7 bases lining up with TRBD1. V shed 6 bases, J shed 9 bases, and the junction held 8 bases outside the gene matches. Germline CDR1 is MNHEY and CDR2 is SVGEGT. The CDR3 extends over 13 amino acids. CDR3 nucleotide sequence: TGTGCCAGCAGCCTTACAGGGGTCCGTGAGCAGTTCTTC. Its protein is CASSLTGVREQFF.

In its sample, this clonotype was seen a few times. This chain joins TRBV20-1 and TRBJ1-6; possible D gene TRBD1, 6 bases. Looked up from germline, CDR1 is DFQATT and CDR2 is SNEGSKA (reference sequence). The V gene lost 8 bases and the J gene lost 10 bases, with 21 bases spanning the gap. This CDR3 contains 14 residues. The DNA for the CDR3 is TGCAGTAGCGGGTCCCTGGGGGCGAGATCACCCCTCCACTTT. Translation gives CSSGSLGARSPLHF.

The chain uses TRBV3-1 and TRBJ1-1, with D possibly TRBD1 on 6 matching bases. The ends were cut back, 5 bases at V and 2 bases at J, with 12 bases in the middle. Germline CDR1 reads LGHDT; CDR2 reads YNNKEL (reference sequence). This CDR3 has 14 residues. CDR3 protein: CASSRPGHNTEAFF. The CDR3 DNA follows: TGTGCCAGCAGCAGACCGGGACACAACACTGAAGCTTTCTTT.

This clonotype was observed a few times. This sequence joins TRBV12-3 or TRBV12-4 and TRBJ2-1; 10 bases map to TRBD1. Germline trimming cut 5 bases from V and 6 bases from J; bases unmatched to any gene: 13. There are 17 residues in the CDR3. The CDR3 nucleotides are TGTGCCAGCAGTCCTTACTTGGACAGGGGGTATGGCAATGAGCAGTTCTTC. Translated, it gives CASSPYLDRGYGNEQFF.

The CDR3 DNA reads TGTGCCAGCAGCCAAGCTCGAGTTTCGAGCTCCTACGAGCAGTACTTC. It is translated as CASSQARVSSSYEQYF. V and J are TRBV4-2 and TRBJ2-7; D uncertain. V was trimmed by 1 base and J by 0 bases, leaving 13 bases between them. Per germline, CDR1 LGHNA and CDR2 YNFKEQ. The CDR3 covers 16 residues.

This clonotype was detected a few times. This chain uses TRBV7-2 with TRBJ1-2, with 9 nucleotides matching TRBD1. Per germline, CDR1 SGHTA and CDR2 FQGNSA. Losses at the gene ends were 5 bases for V and 6 bases for J; bases not matched to a gene: 10. The CDR3 covers 15 residues. The chain's CDR3 is CASSPGVGQGNGYTF. Written as DNA, the CDR3 is TGTGCCAGCAGCCCAGGGGTGGGACAGGGAAATGGCTACACCTTC.

In its sample, this clonotype was seen a few times. The CDR3 sequence is CASSLSQRTGATGELFF. For the CDR3, the DNA is TGTGCCAGCAGCTTATCTCAACGGACAGGGGCCACCGGGGAGCTGTTTTTT. This chain links TRBV7-9 with TRBJ2-2; 9 nucleotides align to TRBD1. Germline values: CDR1 SEHNR, CDR2 FQNEAQ (reference sequence). The CDR3 spans 17 residues. J lost 4 bases, V lost 2 bases, and 8 bases had no gene match.

This chain uses TRBV11-2 with TRBJ1-4, with a weak D call TRBD1 (5 bases). CDR3 length: 17 amino acids. Trimming removed 1 base from V and 7 bases from J, with 19 bases in between. Germline CDR1 is SGHAT and CDR2 is FQNNGV. Here the CDR3 DNA reads TGTGCCAGCAGCTTAGGCCACGGGACTCGGATCGGTGAAAAACTGTTTTTT. Its translation: CASSLGHGTRIGEKLFF.

The V gene is TRBV6-6, the J gene TRBJ2-7; 9 nucleotides agree with TRBD2. With 8 bases clipped from V and 9 bases from J, the junction kept 11 bases outside the gene matches. Germline V gives CDR1 MNHNY, CDR2 SVGAGI (reference sequence). The CDR3 is made up of 13 amino acids. The CDR3 loop reads CASFEGLAAMQYF. Written as DNA, the CDR3 is TGTGCCAGCTTCGAGGGACTAGCAGCGATGCAGTACTTC.

The chain links TRBV7-2 to TRBJ2-7, with 10 bases matching TRBD1. V dropped 5 bases and J dropped 3; count of bases not matched to a gene: 4. The CDR3 consists of 14 residues. Per the germline V gene, CDR1 is SGHTA and CDR2 is FQGNSA. The CDR3 DNA sequence: TGTGCCAGCAGCGGACGGACAGGGGGCTACGAGCAGTACTTC. Translated, it gives CASSGRTGGYEQYF.

The table lists this clonotype with many counts. The genes are TRBV2 and TRBJ2-7; D is unclear. The CDR3 covers 13 residues. CDR1 SNHLY and CDR2 FYNNEI come from the germline V gene. The V end lost 3 bases, the J end lost 2 bases, and 8 bases lay between the germline ends. The CDR3 protein is CASSERLTYEQYF. The CDR3 DNA reads as TGTGCCAGCAGTGAGCGTTTAACCTACGAGCAGTACTTC.

This clonotype showed up just a few times. The chain has TRBV24-1 and TRBJ1-4, with a tentative D call TRBD1 (5 bases). This CDR3 contains 13 residues. The germline V gene encodes CDR1 KGHDR and CDR2 SFDVKD. Trimming left V 9 bases short and J 7 bases short, with 14 bases between. The CDR3 sequence: CATSTGAAEKLFF. The CDR3 DNA follows: TGTGCCACCTCTACCGGGGCCGCTGAAAAACTGTTTTTT.

The rearrangement uses TRBV9 and TRBJ2-4; D is perhaps TRBD2 (5 bases). The J call is doubtful: the DNA matches TRBJ2-5 better. The CDR3 is 15 residues long. CDR1 SGDLS and CDR2 YYNGEE come from the germline V gene. CDR3 region: CASSERSASAETQYF. In DNA, the CDR3 is TGTGCCAGCAGCGAGCGGAGCGCGAGTGCGGAGACCCAGTACTTC.

This chain joins TRBV27 and TRBJ2-1; 8 bases match TRBD2. Germline CDR1 is MNHEY and CDR2 is SMNVEV (reference sequence). The length of the CDR3 is 13 residues. V lost 4 bases to trimming and J lost 15 bases; unmatched junction nucleotides: 11. The CDR3 spells CASSSYLAGALFF. CDR3 in DNA: TGTGCCAGCAGTTCTTATCTAGCGGGTGCTCTGTTCTTC.

This clonotype was observed a handful of times. The J gene is TRBJ2-7, the V gene TRBV20-1; 10 positions match TRBD2. CDR1 DFQATT and CDR2 SNEGSKA come from the germline V gene (reference sequence). Trimming at V came to 0 bases and at J to 7 bases, leaving 6 bases not matched to a gene. This CDR3 spans 14 amino acids. The CDR3 region is CSARDTASGREQYF. The DNA for the CDR3 is TGCAGTGCTAGAGATACGGCTAGCGGGAGAGAGCAGTACTTC.

This clonotype has ten or more counts. The chain uses TRBV7-2 and TRBJ2-7; no firm D call. This CDR3 comprises 13 residues. The V gene lost 2 bases and the J gene lost 2 bases, with 7 bases spanning the gap. CDR1 is SGHTA, CDR2 FQGNSA, per germline. The DNA of the CDR3 is TGTGCCAGCAGCTTAATGCATGCCTACGAGCAGTACTTC. It yields the protein CASSLMHAYEQYF.

The J gene is TRBJ1-6, the V gene TRBV6-4, with a weak D call TRBD1 (6 bases). V dropped 3 bases and J dropped 11 bases, with 14 bases sitting between them. The CDR3 runs 14 residues. CDR1 is MRHNA and CDR2 is SNTAGT in the germline V gene. CDR3 coding DNA: TGTGCCAGCAGTGAAAACAGGGTGTCGACACCCCTCCACTTT. Its protein is CASSENRVSTPLHF.

This sequence joins TRBV29-1 and TRBJ2-1; D is ambiguous. Germline V gives CDR1 SQVTM, CDR2 ANQGSEA. V lost 3 bases, J lost 1 base, and 10 bases lay in between. The CDR3 extends over 14 amino acids. The CDR3 region is CSVEFGPSYNEQFF. The CDR3 DNA is TGCAGCGTTGAGTTCGGACCGTCCTACAATGAGCAGTTCTTC.

The V gene is TRBV20-1, the J gene TRBJ2-5; the D gene could be TRBD1 or TRBD2 (5 bases each). The J call could be wrong; TRBJ2-7 is a better fit for the DNA end. There are 15 residues in the CDR3. Germline V lookup: CDR1 DFQATT, CDR2 SNEGSKA (reference sequence). Here the CDR3 reads CSARAPGPADYEQYF. CDR3 bases: TGCAGTGCTAGAGCCCCGGGACCAGCGGACTACGAGCAGTACTTC.